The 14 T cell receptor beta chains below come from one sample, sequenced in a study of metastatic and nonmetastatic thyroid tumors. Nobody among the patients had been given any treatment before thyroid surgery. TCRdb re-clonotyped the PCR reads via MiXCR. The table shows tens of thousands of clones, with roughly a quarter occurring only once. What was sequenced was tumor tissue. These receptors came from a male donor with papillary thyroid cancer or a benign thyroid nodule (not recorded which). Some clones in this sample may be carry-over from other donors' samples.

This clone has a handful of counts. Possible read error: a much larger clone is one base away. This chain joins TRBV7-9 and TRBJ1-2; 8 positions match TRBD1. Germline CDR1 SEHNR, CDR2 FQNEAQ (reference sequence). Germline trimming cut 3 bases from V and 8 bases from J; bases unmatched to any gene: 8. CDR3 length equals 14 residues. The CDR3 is CASSFGDRLGGYTF. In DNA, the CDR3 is TGTGCCAGCAGCTTTGGGGACAGGCTGGGGGGCTACACCTTC.

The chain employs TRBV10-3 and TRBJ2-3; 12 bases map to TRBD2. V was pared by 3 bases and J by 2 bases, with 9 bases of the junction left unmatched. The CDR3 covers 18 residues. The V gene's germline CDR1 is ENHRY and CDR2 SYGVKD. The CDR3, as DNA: TGTGCCATCAGTGACTCCCGGACTAGCGGGATGGTCACAGATACGCAGTATTTT. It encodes CAISDSRTSGMVTDTQYF.

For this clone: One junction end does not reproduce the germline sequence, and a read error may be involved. The CDR3 bases are TGTGCCAGCATCCCCAGCCAGGCGAACACCGGTGAGCTGTTTTTT. Translation: CASIPSQANTGELFF. V gene TRBV6-2 or TRBV6-3 combines with J gene TRBJ2-2, with no clear D. Per germline, CDR1 MNHEY and CDR2 SVGEGT. The CDR3 covers 15 residues.

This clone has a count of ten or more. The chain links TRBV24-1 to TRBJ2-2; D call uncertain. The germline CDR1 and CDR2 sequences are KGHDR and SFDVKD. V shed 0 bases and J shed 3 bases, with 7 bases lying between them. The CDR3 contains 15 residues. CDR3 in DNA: TGTGCCACCAGTGATTTGCAGGATTACACCGGGGAGCTGTTTTTT. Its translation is CATSDLQDYTGELFF.

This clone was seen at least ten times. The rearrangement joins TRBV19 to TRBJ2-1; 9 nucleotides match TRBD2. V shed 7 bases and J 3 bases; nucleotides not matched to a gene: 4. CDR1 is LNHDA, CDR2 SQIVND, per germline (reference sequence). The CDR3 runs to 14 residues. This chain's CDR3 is CASKLAGVYNEQFF. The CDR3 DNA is TGTGCCAGTAAGTTAGCGGGAGTCTACAATGAGCAGTTCTTC. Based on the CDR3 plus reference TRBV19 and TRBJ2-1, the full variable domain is DGGITQSPKYLFRKEGQNVTLSCEQNLNHDAMYWYRQDPGQGLRLIYYSQIVNDFQKGDIAEGYSVSREKKESFPLTVTSAQKNPTAFYLCASKLAGVYNEQFFGPGTRLTVL.

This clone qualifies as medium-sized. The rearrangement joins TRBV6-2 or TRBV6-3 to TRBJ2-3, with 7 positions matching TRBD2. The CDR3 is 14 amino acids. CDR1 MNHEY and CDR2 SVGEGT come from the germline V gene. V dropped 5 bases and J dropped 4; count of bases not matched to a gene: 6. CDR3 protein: CASSMSGNADTQYF. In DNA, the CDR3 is TGTGCCAGCAGTATGAGCGGGAACGCAGATACGCAGTATTTT.

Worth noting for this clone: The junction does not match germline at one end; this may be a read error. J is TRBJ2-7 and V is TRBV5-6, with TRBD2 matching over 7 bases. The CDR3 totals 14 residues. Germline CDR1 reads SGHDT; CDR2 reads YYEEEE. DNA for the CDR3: TGTGCCAGCATCTCGCCTAGCGGACCCTACGGGCAGTACTTC. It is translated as CASISPSGPYGQYF.

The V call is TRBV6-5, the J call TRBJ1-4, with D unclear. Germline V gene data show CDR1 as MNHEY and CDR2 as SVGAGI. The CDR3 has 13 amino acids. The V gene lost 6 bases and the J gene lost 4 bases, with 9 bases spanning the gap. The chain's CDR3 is CASSRELNEKLFF. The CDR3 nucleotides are TGTGCCAGCAGCCGGGAGCTTAATGAAAAACTGTTTTTT.

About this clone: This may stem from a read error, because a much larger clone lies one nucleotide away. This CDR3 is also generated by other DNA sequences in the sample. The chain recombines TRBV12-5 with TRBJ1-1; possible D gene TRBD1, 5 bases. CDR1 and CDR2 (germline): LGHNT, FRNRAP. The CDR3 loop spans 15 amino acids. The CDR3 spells CASGLGQGTNTEAFF. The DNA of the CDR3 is TGTGCTAGTGGTTTGGGTCAGGGTACGAACACTGAGGCTTTCTTT. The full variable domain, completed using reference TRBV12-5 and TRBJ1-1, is DARVTQTPRHKVTEMGQEVTMRCQPILGHNTVFWYRQTMMQGLELLAYFRNRAPLDDSGMPKDRFSAEMPDATLATLKIQPSEPRDSAVYFCASGLGQGTNTEAFFGQGTRLTVV.

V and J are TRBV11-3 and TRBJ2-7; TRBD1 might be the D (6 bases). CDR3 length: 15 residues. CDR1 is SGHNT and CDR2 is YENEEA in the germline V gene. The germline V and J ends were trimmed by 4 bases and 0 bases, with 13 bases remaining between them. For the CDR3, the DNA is TGTGCCAGCAGCTCCCGGACAGACAGCTCCTACGAGCAGTACTTC. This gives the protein CASSSRTDSSYEQYF.

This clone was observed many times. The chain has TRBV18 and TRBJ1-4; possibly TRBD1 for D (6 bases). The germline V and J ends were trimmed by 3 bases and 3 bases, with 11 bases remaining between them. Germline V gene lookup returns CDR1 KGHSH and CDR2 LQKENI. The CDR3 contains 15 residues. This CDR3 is CASSPNRDSNEKLFF. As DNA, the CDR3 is TGTGCCAGCTCACCGAACAGGGACTCTAATGAAAAACTGTTTTTT. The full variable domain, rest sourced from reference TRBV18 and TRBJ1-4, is NAGVMQNPRHLVRRRGQEARLRCSPMKGHSHVYWYRQLPEEGLKFMVYLQKENIIDESGMPKERFSAEFPKEGPSILRIQQVVRGDSAAYFCASSPNRDSNEKLFFGSGTQLSVL.

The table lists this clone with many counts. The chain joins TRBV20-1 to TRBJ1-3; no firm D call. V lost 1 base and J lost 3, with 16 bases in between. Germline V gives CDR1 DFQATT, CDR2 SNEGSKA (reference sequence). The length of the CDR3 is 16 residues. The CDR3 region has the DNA TGCAGTGCTAGAGCACCCGGCAACTCCATTGGAAACACCATATATTTT. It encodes CSARAPGNSIGNTIYF.

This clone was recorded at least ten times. The CDR3, as DNA: TGTGCCAGCAGCGTAGAAGGGGCGGGGGCCACTGAAGCTTTCTTT. Encoded protein: CASSVEGAGATEAFF. The V call is TRBV9, the J call TRBJ1-1; possible D gene TRBD1, 6 bases. V was pared by 0 bases and J by 4 bases, with 13 bases between. The length of the CDR3 is 15 residues. CDR1 SGDLS and CDR2 YYNGEE come from the germline V gene.

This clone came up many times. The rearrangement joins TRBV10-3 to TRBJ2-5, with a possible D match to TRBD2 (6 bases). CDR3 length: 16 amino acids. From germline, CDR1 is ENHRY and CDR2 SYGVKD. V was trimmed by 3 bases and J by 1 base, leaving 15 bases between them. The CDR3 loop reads CAISDLLRAGQETQYF. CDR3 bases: TGTGCCATCAGTGACCTGCTGAGAGCGGGCCAAGAGACCCAGTACTTC.